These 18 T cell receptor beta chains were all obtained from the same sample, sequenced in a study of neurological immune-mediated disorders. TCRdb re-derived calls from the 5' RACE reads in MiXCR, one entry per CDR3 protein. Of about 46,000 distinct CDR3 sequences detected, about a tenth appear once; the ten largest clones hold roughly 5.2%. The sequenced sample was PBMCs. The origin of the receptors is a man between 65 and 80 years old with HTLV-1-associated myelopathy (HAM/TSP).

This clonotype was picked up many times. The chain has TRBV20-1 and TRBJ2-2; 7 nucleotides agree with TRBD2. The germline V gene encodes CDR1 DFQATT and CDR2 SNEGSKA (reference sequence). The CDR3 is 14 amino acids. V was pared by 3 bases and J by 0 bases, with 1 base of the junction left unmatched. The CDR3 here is CSARGGANTGELFF. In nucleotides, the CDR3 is TGCAGTGCTAGGGGGGGGGCGAACACCGGGGAGCTGTTTTTT.

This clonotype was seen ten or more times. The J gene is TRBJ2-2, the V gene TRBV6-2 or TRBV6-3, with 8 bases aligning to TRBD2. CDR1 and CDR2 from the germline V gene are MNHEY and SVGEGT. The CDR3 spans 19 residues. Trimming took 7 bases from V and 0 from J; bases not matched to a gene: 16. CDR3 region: CASTILGAGGPANTGELFF. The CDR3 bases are TGTGCCAGCACCATACTGGGGGCGGGAGGACCGGCGAACACCGGGGAGCTGTTTTTT.

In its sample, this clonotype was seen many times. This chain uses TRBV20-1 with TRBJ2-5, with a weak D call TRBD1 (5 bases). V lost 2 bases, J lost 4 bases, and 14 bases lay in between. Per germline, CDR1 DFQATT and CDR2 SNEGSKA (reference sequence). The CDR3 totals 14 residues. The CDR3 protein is CSARSQGYGETQYF. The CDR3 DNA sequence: TGCAGTGCTAGATCGCAGGGATACGGAGAGACCCAGTACTTC.

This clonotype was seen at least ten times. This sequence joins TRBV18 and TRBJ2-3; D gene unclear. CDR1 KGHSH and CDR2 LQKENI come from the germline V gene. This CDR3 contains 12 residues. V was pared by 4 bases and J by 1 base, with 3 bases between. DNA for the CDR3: TGTGCCAGCTCACGAGGCACAGATACGCAGTATTTT. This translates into CASSRGTDTQYF.

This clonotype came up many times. CDR3: CSASQIRANYEQYF. The CDR3 DNA reads TGCAGTGCCTCCCAGATCCGGGCCAACTACGAGCAGTACTTC. The chain is built from TRBV20-1 and TRBJ2-7; D is uncertain. V was cut by 6 bases and J by 3 bases, with 18 bases left in between. This CDR3 is built from 14 residues. Germline CDR1 DFQATT, CDR2 SNEGSKA (reference sequence).

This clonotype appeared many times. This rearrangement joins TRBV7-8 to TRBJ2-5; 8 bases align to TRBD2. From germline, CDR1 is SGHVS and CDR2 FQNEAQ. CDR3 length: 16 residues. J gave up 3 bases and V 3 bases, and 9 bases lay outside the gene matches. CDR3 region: CASSLGISGEKETQYF. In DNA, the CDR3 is TGTGCCAGCAGCTTGGGAATTAGCGGGGAAAAAGAGACCCAGTACTTC.

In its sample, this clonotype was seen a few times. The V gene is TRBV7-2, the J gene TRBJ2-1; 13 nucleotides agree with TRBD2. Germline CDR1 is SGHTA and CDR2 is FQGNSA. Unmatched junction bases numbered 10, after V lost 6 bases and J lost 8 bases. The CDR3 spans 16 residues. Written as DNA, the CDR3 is TGTGCCAGCAGACCCTCCACTAGCGGGAGGGCCTATGAGCAGTTCTTC. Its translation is CASRPSTSGRAYEQFF.

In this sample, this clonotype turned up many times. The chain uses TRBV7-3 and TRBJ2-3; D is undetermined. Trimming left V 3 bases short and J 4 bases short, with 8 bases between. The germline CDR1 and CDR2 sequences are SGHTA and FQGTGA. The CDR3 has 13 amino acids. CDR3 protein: CASSLNEADTQYF. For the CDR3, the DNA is TGTGCCAGCAGCTTGAATGAGGCAGATACGCAGTATTTT.

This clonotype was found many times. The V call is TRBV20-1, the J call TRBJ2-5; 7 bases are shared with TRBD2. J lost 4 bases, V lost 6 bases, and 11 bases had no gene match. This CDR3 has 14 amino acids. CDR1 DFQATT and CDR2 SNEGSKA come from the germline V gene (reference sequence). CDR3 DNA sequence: TGCAGTGCCTATGGACTAGAGGGGAGAGAGACCCAGTACTTC. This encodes CSAYGLEGRETQYF.

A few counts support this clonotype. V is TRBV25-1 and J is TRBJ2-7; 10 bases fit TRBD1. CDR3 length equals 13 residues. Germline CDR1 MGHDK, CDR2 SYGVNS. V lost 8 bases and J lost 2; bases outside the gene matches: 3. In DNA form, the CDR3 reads TGTGCCAGCGGGGGACAGGGGCCCTACGAGCAGTACTTC. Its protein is CASGGQGPYEQYF.

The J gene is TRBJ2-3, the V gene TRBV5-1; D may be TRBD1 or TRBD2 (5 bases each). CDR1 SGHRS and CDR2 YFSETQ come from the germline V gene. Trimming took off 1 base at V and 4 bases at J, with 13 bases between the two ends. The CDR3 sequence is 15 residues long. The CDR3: CASSLTGTPADTQYF. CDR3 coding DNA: TGCGCCAGCAGCTTGACGGGGACCCCAGCAGATACGCAGTATTTT.

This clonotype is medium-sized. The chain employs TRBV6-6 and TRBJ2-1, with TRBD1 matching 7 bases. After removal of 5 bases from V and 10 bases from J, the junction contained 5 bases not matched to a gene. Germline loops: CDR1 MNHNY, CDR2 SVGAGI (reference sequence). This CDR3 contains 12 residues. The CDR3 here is CASSGTGVEQFF. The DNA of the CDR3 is TGTGCCAGCAGTGGAACAGGGGTCGAGCAGTTCTTC.

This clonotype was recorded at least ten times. The chain's CDR3 is CSARTGGASGEQYF. Here the CDR3 DNA reads TGCAGTGCCAGGACAGGGGGAGCGTCGGGCGAGCAGTACTTC. J is TRBJ2-7 and V is TRBV20-1, with TRBD1 matching over 10 bases. Trimming at V came to 6 bases and at J to 6 bases, leaving 11 bases not matched to a gene. CDR3 size: 14 residues. Germline V lookup: CDR1 DFQATT, CDR2 SNEGSKA (reference sequence).

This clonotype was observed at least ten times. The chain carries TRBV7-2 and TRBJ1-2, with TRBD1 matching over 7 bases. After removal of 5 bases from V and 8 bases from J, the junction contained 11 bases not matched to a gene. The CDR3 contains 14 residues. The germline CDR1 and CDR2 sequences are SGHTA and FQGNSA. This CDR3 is CASSQGGGSLGYTF. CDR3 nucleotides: TGTGCCAGCAGCCAAGGGGGCGGGTCTCTGGGCTACACCTTC.

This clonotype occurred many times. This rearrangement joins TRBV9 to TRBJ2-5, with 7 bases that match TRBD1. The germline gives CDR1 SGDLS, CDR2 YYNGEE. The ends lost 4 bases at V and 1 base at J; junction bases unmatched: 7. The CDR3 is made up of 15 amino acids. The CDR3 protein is CASSTPRQGQETQYF. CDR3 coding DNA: TGTGCCAGCAGCACCCCTCGACAGGGCCAAGAGACCCAGTACTTC.

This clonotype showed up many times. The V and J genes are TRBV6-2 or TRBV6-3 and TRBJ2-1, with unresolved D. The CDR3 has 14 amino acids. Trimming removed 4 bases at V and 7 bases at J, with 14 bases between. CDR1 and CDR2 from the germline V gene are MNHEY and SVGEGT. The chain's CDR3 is CASSWNTLGNEQFF. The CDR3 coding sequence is TGTGCCAGCAGTTGGAACACCCTCGGGAATGAGCAGTTCTTC.

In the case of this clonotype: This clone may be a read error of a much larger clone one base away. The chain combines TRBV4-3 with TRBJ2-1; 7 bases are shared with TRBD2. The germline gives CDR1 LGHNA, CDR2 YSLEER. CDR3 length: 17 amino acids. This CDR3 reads CANSQDGASGVYNEQFF. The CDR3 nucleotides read TGCGCCAACAGCCAAGACGGCGCGAGCGGGGTGTACAATGAGCAGTTCTTC.

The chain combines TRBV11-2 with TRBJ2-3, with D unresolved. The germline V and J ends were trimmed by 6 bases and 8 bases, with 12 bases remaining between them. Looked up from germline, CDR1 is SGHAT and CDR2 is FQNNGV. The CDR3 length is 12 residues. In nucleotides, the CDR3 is TGTGCCAGCAGTCCCCAATTTTGTACGCAGTATTTT. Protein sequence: CASSPQFCTQYF.